This T cell receptor (beta chain) was documented in a study of STAT5B mutations in CD4+ large granular lymphocyte leukemia. In the original workflow: Lowest detectable productive clonotype frequency was 2.59 x 10-5. The protocol was immunoSEQ multiplex PCR, while the TCRdb copy is restricted to in-frame clones and leaves out a portion. Clone size and V and J calls were adopted from that table, with D and trimming inferred from the DNA. The table includes about 33,000 clones, around 70% detected once. This CDR3 spans 15 amino acids. CDR1 and CDR2 from the germline V gene are GTSNPN and SVGIG (reference sequence).

The sequence derives from a human donor in good health. The chain employs TRBV30 and TRBJ2-5, with 10 bases aligning to TRBD2. The last part of the DNA fits TRBJ2-7 better; the J call may be wrong. Sequenced material: CD4+ T cells from blood buffy coats. CDR3 sequence reads: CAWRSSSGRAYEQYF. DNA for the CDR3: TGTGCCTGGAGGTCCTCTAGCGGGAGAGCCTACGAGCAGTACTTC.